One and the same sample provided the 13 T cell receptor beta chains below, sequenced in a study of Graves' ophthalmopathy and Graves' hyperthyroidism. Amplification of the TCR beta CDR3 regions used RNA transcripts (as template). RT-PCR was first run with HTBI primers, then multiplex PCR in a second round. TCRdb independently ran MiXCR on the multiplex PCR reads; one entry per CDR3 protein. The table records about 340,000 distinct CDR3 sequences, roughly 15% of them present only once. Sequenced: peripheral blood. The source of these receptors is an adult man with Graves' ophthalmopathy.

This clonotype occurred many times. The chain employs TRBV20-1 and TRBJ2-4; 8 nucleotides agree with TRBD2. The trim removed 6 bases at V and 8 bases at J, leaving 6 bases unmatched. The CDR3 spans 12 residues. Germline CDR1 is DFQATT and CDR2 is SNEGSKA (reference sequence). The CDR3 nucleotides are TGCAGTGCCCCGCGGGGGGAACACATTCAGTACTTC. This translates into CSAPRGEHIQYF.

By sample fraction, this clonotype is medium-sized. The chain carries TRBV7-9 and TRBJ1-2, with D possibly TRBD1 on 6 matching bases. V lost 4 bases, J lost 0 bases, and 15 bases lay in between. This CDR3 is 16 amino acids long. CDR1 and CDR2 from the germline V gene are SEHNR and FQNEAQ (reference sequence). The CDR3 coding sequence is TGTGCCAGCAGCTCAAAGGGGGTTGGGACTAACTATGGCTACACCTTC. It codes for CASSSKGVGTNYGYTF.

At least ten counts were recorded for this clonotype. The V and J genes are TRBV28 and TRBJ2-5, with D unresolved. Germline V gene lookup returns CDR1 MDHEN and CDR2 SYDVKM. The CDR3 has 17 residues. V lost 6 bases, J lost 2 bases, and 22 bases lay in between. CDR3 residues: CASRLGRSDNFQETQYF. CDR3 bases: TGTGCCAGCAGGCTTGGGCGGTCAGATAACTTTCAAGAGACCCAGTACTTC.

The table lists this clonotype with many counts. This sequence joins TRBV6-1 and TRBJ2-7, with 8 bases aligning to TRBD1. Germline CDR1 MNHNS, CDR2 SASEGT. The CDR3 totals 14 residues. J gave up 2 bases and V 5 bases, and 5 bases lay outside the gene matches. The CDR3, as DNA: TGTGCCAGCAGTAAGAGACAGGGGCCCTACGAGCAGTACTTC. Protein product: CASSKRQGPYEQYF.

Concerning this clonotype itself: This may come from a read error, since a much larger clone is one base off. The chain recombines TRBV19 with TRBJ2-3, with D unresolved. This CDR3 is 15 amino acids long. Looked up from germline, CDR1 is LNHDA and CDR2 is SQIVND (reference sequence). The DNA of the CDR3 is TGTGCCAGTAGTATAGGGTACTCTGGGCCAGATATGCAGTATTTT. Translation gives CASSIGYSGPDMQYF.

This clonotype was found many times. CDR3 in DNA: TGTGCCAGCAGCCAAAGCAGGGGGATCTCGGCCCAGCATTTT. As protein: CASSQSRGISAQHF. V and J are TRBV4-2 and TRBJ1-5, with 7 nucleotides matching TRBD1. J gave up 11 bases and V 2 bases, and 9 bases lay outside the gene matches. There are 14 residues in the CDR3. The germline V gene encodes CDR1 LGHNA and CDR2 YNFKEQ.

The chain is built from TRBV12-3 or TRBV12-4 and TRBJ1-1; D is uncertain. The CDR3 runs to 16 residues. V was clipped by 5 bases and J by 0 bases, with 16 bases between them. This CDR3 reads CASSPSRGGLNTEAFF. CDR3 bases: TGTGCCAGCAGTCCTAGTCGGGGAGGCCTGAACACTGAAGCTTTCTTT.

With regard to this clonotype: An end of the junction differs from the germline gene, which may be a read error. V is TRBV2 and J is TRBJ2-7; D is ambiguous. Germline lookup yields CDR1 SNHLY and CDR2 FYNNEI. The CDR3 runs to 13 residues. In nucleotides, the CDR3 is TGTGCCAGCCGAGTCTCAATGACCTACGAGCAGTGCTTC. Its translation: CASRVSMTYEQCF.

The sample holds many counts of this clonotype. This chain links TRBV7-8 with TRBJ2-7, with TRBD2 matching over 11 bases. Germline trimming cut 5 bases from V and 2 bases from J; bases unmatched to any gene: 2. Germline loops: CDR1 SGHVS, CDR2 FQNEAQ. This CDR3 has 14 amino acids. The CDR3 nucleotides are TGTGCCAGCAGCGGGACTAGCGGACCCTACGAGCAGTACTTC. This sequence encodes CASSGTSGPYEQYF.

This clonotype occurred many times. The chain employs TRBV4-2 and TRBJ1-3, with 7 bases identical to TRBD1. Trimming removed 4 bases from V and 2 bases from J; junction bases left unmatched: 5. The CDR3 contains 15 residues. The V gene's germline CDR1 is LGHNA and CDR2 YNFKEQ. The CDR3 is CASSRERGPGNTIYF. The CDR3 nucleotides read TGTGCCAGCAGCCGAGAAAGGGGGCCTGGAAACACCATATATTTT.

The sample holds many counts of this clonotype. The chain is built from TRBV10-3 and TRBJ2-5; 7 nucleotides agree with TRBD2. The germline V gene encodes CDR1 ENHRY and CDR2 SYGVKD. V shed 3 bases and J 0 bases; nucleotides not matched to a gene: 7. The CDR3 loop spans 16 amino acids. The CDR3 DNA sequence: TGTGCCATCAGTGATCCCTACGGGACTAACCAAGAGACCCAGTACTTC. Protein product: CAISDPYGTNQETQYF.

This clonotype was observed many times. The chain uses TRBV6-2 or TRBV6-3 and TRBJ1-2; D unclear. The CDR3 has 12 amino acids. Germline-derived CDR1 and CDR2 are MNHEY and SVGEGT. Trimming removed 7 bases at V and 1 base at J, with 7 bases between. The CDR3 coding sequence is TGTGCCAGCACCTCGCTTAACTATGGCTACACCTTC. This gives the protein CASTSLNYGYTF.

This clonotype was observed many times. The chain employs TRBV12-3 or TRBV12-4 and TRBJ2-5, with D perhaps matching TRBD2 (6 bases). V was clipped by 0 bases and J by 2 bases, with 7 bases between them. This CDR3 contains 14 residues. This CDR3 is CASSLAGLQETQYF. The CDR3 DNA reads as TGTGCCAGCAGTTTAGCGGGACTTCAAGAGACCCAGTACTTC.